Listed below are T cell receptor beta chains from one sample, sequenced in a study of human CD4 T cells and Enterobacteriaceae. Repertoires were generated with immunoSEQ multiplex PCR, while TCRdb's copy carries only in-frame clones and drops some. The sample has about 100 clones, almost 40% seen once. The sample taken for sequencing was bacteria-reactive CD4+ T cells grown in culture. These receptors were obtained from a human donor in good health. CDR3s include the opening cysteine and the closing phenylalanine or tryptophan. The order of the fields is V gene, D gene, clone size, J gene, CDR3 DNA, CDR3 protein. D genes are given only for firm matches. The size entry is marked missing in some rows and otherwise reads once, few, many or a size class.

v_call: TRBV7-2; d_call: TRBD2; clone_size: large; j_call: TRBJ2-5; cdr3_nt: TGTGCCAGCAGCCGTAGCGGGGGGCAAGAGACCCAGTACTTC; cdr3_aa: CASSRSGGQETQYF
v_call: TRBV15; d_call: TRBD2; clone_size: -; j_call: TRBJ2-5; cdr3_nt: TGTGCCACCAGCAGAGGGCTAGCGGGGCAGGAGACCCAGTACTTC; cdr3_aa: CATSRGLAGQETQYF
v_call: TRBV11-2; d_call: TRBD1; clone_size: few; j_call: TRBJ2-7; cdr3_nt: TGTGCCAGCAGCTTAGACAGGGGGCGCGAGCAGTACTTC; cdr3_aa: CASSLDRGREQYF
v_call: TRBV7-2; d_call: -; clone_size: -; j_call: TRBJ2-3; cdr3_nt: TGTGCCAGCAGAAAACTTAGCACAGATACGCAGTATTTT; cdr3_aa: CASRKLSTDTQYF
v_call: TRBV6-1; d_call: -; clone_size: -; j_call: TRBJ1-2; cdr3_nt: TGTGCCAGCAGTGATTTCAGGGATGGCTACACCTTC; cdr3_aa: CASSDFRDGYTF
v_call: TRBV19; d_call: -; clone_size: -; j_call: TRBJ2-6; cdr3_nt: TGTGCCAGTAGTAGTGCCCCGACATCACAAAGTCGGGCCAACGTCCTGACTTTC; cdr3_aa: CASSSAPTSQSRANVLTF
v_call: TRBV6-9; d_call: -; clone_size: -; j_call: TRBJ1-1; cdr3_nt: TGTGCCAGCAGCCTCCGTTGGAGAGACGCTGAAGCTTTCTTT; cdr3_aa: CASSLRWRDAEAFF
v_call: TRBV7-2; d_call: -; clone_size: -; j_call: TRBJ2-5; cdr3_nt: TGTGCCAGCAGCGAATTCCAAGAGACCCAGTACTTC; cdr3_aa: CASSEFQETQYF
v_call: TRBV10-3; d_call: -; clone_size: -; j_call: TRBJ2-2; cdr3_nt: TGTGCCATCAGAAGGAACACCGGGGAGCTGTTTTTT; cdr3_aa: CAIRRNTGELFF
v_call: TRBV18; d_call: -; clone_size: few; j_call: TRBJ2-7; cdr3_nt: TGTGCCAGCCGCGGCGGCGGACCCTACGAGCAGTACTTC; cdr3_aa: CASRGGGPYEQYF
v_call: TRBV29-1; d_call: -; clone_size: -; j_call: TRBJ2-1; cdr3_nt: TGCAGCGTTGAGGAACAGGGAGGGAATGAGCAGTTCTTC; cdr3_aa: CSVEEQGGNEQFF
v_call: TRBV25-1; d_call: TRBD2; clone_size: -; j_call: TRBJ2-7; cdr3_nt: TGTGCCAGCAGTGATTATCCCGGGGGGGTTAAGGACGAGCAGTACTTC; cdr3_aa: CASSDYPGGVKDEQYF
v_call: TRBV11-3; d_call: TRBD2; clone_size: large; j_call: TRBJ2-1; cdr3_nt: TGTGCCAGCAGCTCAGCCGGGACTAGCGGGGGGGCCAGGGACAATGAGCAGTTCTTC; cdr3_aa: CASSSAGTSGGARDNEQFF
v_call: TRBV27; d_call: -; clone_size: few; j_call: TRBJ2-3; cdr3_nt: TGTGCCAGCAAGGGGGAAAGGGATACGCAGTATTTT; cdr3_aa: CASKGERDTQYF
v_call: TRBV2; d_call: TRBD1; clone_size: -; j_call: TRBJ1-1; cdr3_nt: TGTGCCAGCAGTGACGCGGGACAGATGAACACTGAAGCTTTCTTT; cdr3_aa: CASSDAGQMNTEAFF
v_call: TRBV7-2; d_call: TRBD2; clone_size: -; j_call: TRBJ2-5; cdr3_nt: TGTGCCAGCAGCCGCGGGGGGGAGGAGACCCAGTACTTC; cdr3_aa: CASSRGGEETQYF
v_call: TRBV9; d_call: -; clone_size: few; j_call: TRBJ2-1; cdr3_nt: TGTGCCAGCAGCGCGGTAATATTGGACGGGGAGCCTACTTGGAATGAGCAGTTCTTC; cdr3_aa: CASSAVILDGEPTWNEQFF
v_call: TRBV27; d_call: TRBD1; clone_size: -; j_call: TRBJ1-2; cdr3_nt: TGTGCCAGCACAAAACGGACAGGGGGGTCGAAGAACTATGGCTACACCTTC; cdr3_aa: CASTKRTGGSKNYGYTF
v_call: TRBV20-1; d_call: -; clone_size: hyperexpanded; j_call: TRBJ1-2; cdr3_nt: TGCAGTGCTGGGTGGGGAGGCTACACCTTC; cdr3_aa: CSAGWGGYTF
v_call: TRBV10-3; d_call: -; clone_size: -; j_call: TRBJ2-2; cdr3_nt: TGTGCCGCCAGGGACAACACCGGGGAGCTGTTTTTT; cdr3_aa: CAARDNTGELFF
v_call: TRBV5-1; d_call: -; clone_size: few; j_call: TRBJ1-1; cdr3_nt: TGCGCCAGCAGCCAACAGGGACAACTCACTGAAGCTTTCTTT; cdr3_aa: CASSQQGQLTEAFF
v_call: TRBV10-3; d_call: -; clone_size: -; j_call: TRBJ2-7; cdr3_nt: TGTGCCATCAGGGACCCGACCGGGACGGGATCCTACGAGCAGTACTTC; cdr3_aa: CAIRDPTGTGSYEQYF
v_call: TRBV27; d_call: TRBD1; clone_size: -; j_call: TRBJ2-1; cdr3_nt: TGTGCCAGCAGTACGACCGGGACAGGGGTTATGTCGACCTACAATGAGCAGTTCTTC; cdr3_aa: CASSTTGTGVMSTYNEQFF
v_call: TRBV29-1; d_call: -; clone_size: few; j_call: TRBJ2-6; cdr3_nt: TGCAGCGTTGATCAGGGAGGAAGCTCTGGGGCCAACGTCCTGACTTTC; cdr3_aa: CSVDQGGSSGANVLTF
v_call: TRBV4-2; d_call: TRBD1; clone_size: -; j_call: TRBJ1-2; cdr3_nt: TGTGCCAGCAGCCCCGGACAGGGAAACTATGGCTACACCTTC; cdr3_aa: CASSPGQGNYGYTF
v_call: TRBV27; d_call: -; clone_size: large; j_call: TRBJ1-3; cdr3_nt: TGTGCCAGCAGGGATACTGGAAACACCATATATTTT; cdr3_aa: CASRDTGNTIYF
v_call: TRBV12-5; d_call: -; clone_size: few; j_call: TRBJ2-5; cdr3_nt: TGTGCTAGTGCTGCGGGGGAGACCCAGTACTTC; cdr3_aa: CASAAGETQYF
v_call: TRBV9; d_call: TRBD2; clone_size: -; j_call: TRBJ2-5; cdr3_nt: TGTGCCAGCAGCGTCGGGACTAGCCTACAAGAGACCCAGTACTTC; cdr3_aa: CASSVGTSLQETQYF
v_call: TRBV2; d_call: -; clone_size: -; j_call: TRBJ2-6; cdr3_nt: TGTGCCAGCAGTGCCCCGATACAAAGTCGGGCCAACGTCCTGACTTTC; cdr3_aa: CASSAPIQSRANVLTF
v_call: TRBV21-1; d_call: -; clone_size: -; j_call: TRBJ2-1; cdr3_nt: TGTGCCAGCAGCCGTATAATAGCTACACATTCCGACAATGAGCAGTTCTTC; cdr3_aa: CASSRIIATHSDNEQFF
v_call: TRBV19; d_call: -; clone_size: few; j_call: TRBJ1-5; cdr3_nt: TGTGCCAGTAGTTCCTGGAGGTACAATCAGCCCCAGCATTTT; cdr3_aa: CASSSWRYNQPQHF
v_call: TRBV11-2; d_call: -; clone_size: few; j_call: TRBJ2-3; cdr3_nt: TGTGCCAGCAGCGTGGGAGATACGCAGTATTTT; cdr3_aa: CASSVGDTQYF
v_call: TRBV19; d_call: -; clone_size: large; j_call: TRBJ2-7; cdr3_nt: TGTGCCAGTAGTTCTGAACCGGGACCCTGGAGGGAGCAGTACTTC; cdr3_aa: CASSSEPGPWREQYF
v_call: TRBV11-3; d_call: -; clone_size: -; j_call: TRBJ2-3; cdr3_nt: TGTGCCAGCAGCTTAGGTGACCGTAGCACAGATACGCAGTATTTT; cdr3_aa: CASSLGDRSTDTQYF
v_call: TRBV6-8; d_call: -; clone_size: -; j_call: TRBJ1-2; cdr3_nt: TGTGCCAGCAGTTGCGAGATATGCTCTAGAAAGACCTATGGCTACACCTTC; cdr3_aa: CASSCEICSRKTYGYTF
v_call: TRBV9; d_call: TRBD1; clone_size: large; j_call: TRBJ1-1; cdr3_nt: TGTGCCAGCAGCGTAGGACAGGGCACTGAAGCTTTCTTT; cdr3_aa: CASSVGQGTEAFF
v_call: TRBV28; d_call: -; clone_size: few; j_call: TRBJ1-5; cdr3_nt: TGTGCCAGCAGTTTATGGGGGCGCAATCAGCCCCAGCATTTT; cdr3_aa: CASSLWGRNQPQHF
v_call: TRBV5-6; d_call: -; clone_size: -; j_call: TRBJ1-2; cdr3_nt: TGTGCCAGCAGCTTGGTTGCGGGGTTCGACCCCTATGGCTACACCTTC; cdr3_aa: CASSLVAGFDPYGYTF
v_call: TRBV9; d_call: TRBD1; clone_size: -; j_call: TRBJ1-2; cdr3_nt: TGTGCCAGCAGCGTAGGACAGGGGGCTTATGGCTACACCTTC; cdr3_aa: CASSVGQGAYGYTF
v_call: TRBV11-3; d_call: TRBD2; clone_size: few; j_call: TRBJ2-1; cdr3_nt: TGTGCCAGCAGCTTAGTTGGGACTAGCGGGGGGTCAAATAACAATGAGCAGTTCTTC; cdr3_aa: CASSLVGTSGGSNNNEQFF
v_call: TRBV11-2; d_call: TRBD1; clone_size: large; j_call: TRBJ1-5; cdr3_nt: TGTGCCAGCAGCTTAGACAGGGGGCAGCCCCAGCATTTT; cdr3_aa: CASSLDRGQPQHF
v_call: TRBV9; d_call: TRBD2; clone_size: few; j_call: TRBJ2-3; cdr3_nt: TGTGCCAGCAGCTTAGGGACTAGCGGGGGGGATACGCAGTATTTT; cdr3_aa: CASSLGTSGGDTQYF